The TCR beta chain described here comes from a study of blood T cell repertoires in COVID-19. Across the study: Sites across the United States, Italy and Spain contributed samples from acute and convalescent COVID-19. Sources were T cells, B-cell-depleted T cells, or PBMCs; the material itself was cDNA or gDNA.

The CDR3 sequence is 15 residues long. Germline-derived CDR1 and CDR2 are LNHDA and SQIVND (reference sequence). Trimming removed 3 bases from V and 4 bases from J, with 15 bases in between. This clone was seen a handful of times. Original analysis: Reference gene primer amplification yielded estimated nucleated cell counts. Clones were read by immunoSEQ multiplex PCR, and TCRdb kept only the in-frame ones, dropping some. That table furnishes V, J and clone size, whereas the DNA furnished D and trimming. In the table there are some 140,000 clones, around 73% of which are singletons. The TCR comes from a man aged 55 to 70 who had recovered from COVID-19. Sequenced: peripheral blood. The chain couples TRBV19 to TRBJ1-1; D is perhaps TRBD1 (5 bases). CDR3 residues: CASSISGRVVTEAFF. In DNA form, the CDR3 reads TGTGCCAGTAGTATCTCGGGCAGGGTTGTCACTGAAGCTTTCTTT.